A selection of T cell receptor beta chains follows, all from one sample in a study of shared clonotypes between healthy human individuals. Some clones are missing from TCRdb's copy, which holds only in-frame ones; the method was immunoSEQ multiplex PCR. The table includes approximately 100,000 clones, 67% detected once. Sequenced sample: memory CD8+ T cells sorted from blood. These receptors originate from a woman in her twenties or thirties in good health. Both conserved end residues are part of each CDR3. The order of the fields is clone size, V gene, D gene, J gene, CDR3 DNA, CDR3 protein. The D gene is left open where the match is weak. The size entry is marked missing in some rows and otherwise reads once, few, many or a size class.

>NA|TRBV6-1|NA|TRBJ2-7
TGTGCCAGCAGTGAAGGTGGACAGTCATACTACGAGCAGTACTTC
CASSEGGQSYYEQYF
>NA|TRBV6-5|NA|TRBJ2-5
TGTGCCAGCAGTTCTCGGGGCTTAGAGACCCAGTACTTC
CASSSRGLETQYF
>few|TRBV28|NA|TRBJ1-5
TGTGCCAGCACCCTAAGGACAACTCAGCCCCAGCATTTT
CASTLRTTQPQHF
>once|TRBV2|NA|TRBJ2-6
TGTGCCAGCAGTCCATTCGGCGCTGGGGCCAACGTCCTGACTTTC
CASSPFGAGANVLTF
>few|TRBV5-1|NA|TRBJ2-1
TGCGCCAGCAGCTTGGAGCCAGACAATGAGCAGTTCTTC
CASSLEPDNEQFF
>once|TRBV6-1|NA|TRBJ2-3
TGTGCCAGCAGTGAACTAGGCGGGAGAGGGGGAGATACGCAGTATTTT
CASSELGGRGGDTQYF
>NA|TRBV14|TRBD2|TRBJ2-1
TGTGCCAGCAGCCGAGGACTAGCGGGGGGGGAGAATAAGCAGTTCTTC
CASSRGLAGGENKQFF
>NA|TRBV7-2|NA|TRBJ1-1
TGTGCCAGCATCCCTGTGCCGGGACCCTTCACTGAAGCTTTCTTT
CASIPVPGPFTEAFF
>NA|TRBV28|TRBD2|TRBJ2-1
TGTGCCAGCAGTTCTCAGGCTAGCGGGAGACGGTACAATGAGCAGTTCTTC
CASSSQASGRRYNEQFF
>once|TRBV2|TRBD2|TRBJ2-2
TGTGCCAGCAGTCGGTGGACTAGCGGGAATCGCGGGGAGCTGTTTTTT
CASSRWTSGNRGELFF
>NA|TRBV6-5|NA|TRBJ1-2
TGTGCCAGCAGCTTCACCCCCCGCTATGGCTACACCTTC
CASSFTPRYGYTF
>once|TRBV27|NA|TRBJ1-5
TGTGCCAGCAGTTTCGGGGTGAGCAATCAGCCCCAGCATTTT
CASSFGVSNQPQHF
>NA|TRBV28|NA|TRBJ2-7
TGTGCCAGTTTCCGGGACGGAGGCTACGAGCAGTACTTC
CASFRDGGYEQYF
>NA|TRBV5-1|NA|TRBJ1-3
TGCGCCAGCGGAGCCGGGCCTGCAGGCTCTGGAAACACCATATATTTT
CASGAGPAGSGNTIYF
>NA|TRBV28|TRBD2|TRBJ2-7
TGTGCCAGCAGGGCGGGGGATCCTAGCGAGCAGTACTTC
CASRAGDPSEQYF